Sequencing of this TCR beta chain was carried out in a study of blood T cell repertoires in COVID-19. For the study at large: The United States, Italy and Spain supplied acute and convalescent COVID-19 samples. Sources were T cells, B-cell-depleted T cells, or PBMCs; the material itself was cDNA or gDNA.

V shed 8 bases, J shed 4 bases, and the junction held 6 bases outside the gene matches. Germline V gene lookup returns CDR1 LNHDA and CDR2 SQIVND (reference sequence). This CDR3 is built from 13 residues. In the authors' methods: Nucleated cell counts were estimated from reference gene primer amplification. TCRdb keeps only in-frame clones here, not all; method: immunoSEQ multiplex PCR. V and J calls and clone size come straight from that table; D and trimming were deduced from the DNA. The sample shows roughly 300,000 clones, approximately 84% of them seen only once. Patients in Seattle were enrolled during active infection, then followed longitudinally.

The sequence came from a human donor with COVID-19, enrolled during active disease. The donor label of this sample is uncertain. Sample: peripheral blood. V gene TRBV19 combines with J gene TRBJ2-5, with TRBD2 identical over 8 bases. The chain's CDR3 is CASSGGPGETQYF. As DNA, the CDR3 is TGTGCCAGTTCGGGAGGGCCAGGAGAGACCCAGTACTTC.